These T cell receptor beta chains were read from a single sample in a study of CD8 T cells in ankylosing spondylitis. A single record per CDR3 protein comes from TCRdb applying MiXCR to the 5' RACE reads. Here the sample spans approximately 92,000 distinct CDR3 sequences, 7.5% to 9% being singletons. Sequencing input: blood, either unsorted or a sorted T cell fraction (not recorded which). Receptor source: a male donor with ankylosing spondylitis or in good health (not recorded which). Each CDR3 is given with its conserved first and last residue. Fields, in order: J gene, clone size, CDR3 length, V gene, D gene, CDR3 DNA, CDR3 protein. A D gene is named only where the DNA matches it firmly. Part of the rows lack a size; the others show once, few, many or a class for expanded clones.

J: TRBJ1-1
size: many
length: 12
V: TRBV12-3/TRBV12-4
D: -
DNA: TGTGCCAGCAGTTTAGGGGGGTTTGAAGCTTTCTTT
CDR3: CASSLGGFEAFF

J: TRBJ1-3
size: many
length: 14
V: TRBV30
D: -
DNA: TGTGCCTGGACCCTCCCGGGAGTGAGAAACACCATATATTTT
CDR3: CAWTLPGVRNTIYF

J: TRBJ2-5
size: -
length: 13
V: TRBV19
D: -
DNA: TGTGCCAGTAGTGAACAGATCCAAGAGACCCAGTACTTC
CDR3: CASSEQIQETQYF

J: TRBJ2-7
size: many
length: 15
V: TRBV3-1
D: -
DNA: TGTGCCAGCAGCCCTGAACAGGCGATCCCGCGGGAGCAGTACTTC
CDR3: CASSPEQAIPREQYF

J: TRBJ2-5
size: many
length: 14
V: TRBV25-1
D: -
DNA: TGTGCCAGCAGTGAAGGGGGAAACCAAGAGACCCAGTACTTC
CDR3: CASSEGGNQETQYF

J: TRBJ1-3
size: many
length: 16
V: TRBV13
D: -
DNA: TGTGCCAGCAGCTCCTGGTCCGGGGGGCCGGGAAACACCATATATTTT
CDR3: CASSSWSGGPGNTIYF

J: TRBJ2-7
size: -
length: 15
V: TRBV27
D: -
DNA: TGTGCCAGCAGTTTAGCTGGGACAACCCCTGCCGAGCAGTACTTC
CDR3: CASSLAGTTPAEQYF

J: TRBJ2-5
size: -
length: 12
V: TRBV5-1
D: -
DNA: TGCGCCAGCAGCTTGGATGGTGGGACCCAGTACTTC
CDR3: CASSLDGGTQYF

J: TRBJ1-6
size: -
length: 14
V: TRBV18
D: -
DNA: TGTGCCAGCTCGCCGAAGAACGAGTATTCACCCCTCCACTTT
CDR3: CASSPKNEYSPLHF

J: TRBJ1-2
size: many
length: 16
V: TRBV12-3/TRBV12-4
D: TRBD1
DNA: TGTGCCAGCAGTCCCGGGACAGGGGAGACCCCGCGAGAGGACACCTTC
CDR3: CASSPGTGETPREDTF

J: TRBJ2-2
size: -
length: 15
V: TRBV20-1
D: TRBD2
DNA: TGCATTGCCTCAAGGGGAGGGGTGAACACCGGGGAGCTGTTTTTT
CDR3: CIASRGGVNTGELFF

J: TRBJ2-3
size: many
length: 15
V: TRBV6-1
D: -
DNA: TGTGCCAGCAGTGAAACCCGGGGTTTCACAGATACGCAGTATTTT
CDR3: CASSETRGFTDTQYF

J: TRBJ1-5
size: many
length: 14
V: TRBV30
D: -
DNA: TGTGCCTGGAGTGTAGACAGCTACAATCAGCCCCAGCATTTT
CDR3: CAWSVDSYNQPQHF

J: TRBJ2-5
size: many
length: 12
V: TRBV12-3/TRBV12-4
D: -
DNA: TGTGCCAGCAGTTTCCGGGAAGAGACCCAGTACTTC
CDR3: CASSFREETQYF

J: TRBJ2-3
size: few
length: 12
V: TRBV3-1
D: -
DNA: TGTGCCAGCAGCCAAGTACCAGATACGCAGTATTTT
CDR3: CASSQVPDTQYF

J: TRBJ2-7
size: many
length: 17
V: TRBV24-1
D: -
DNA: TGTGCCACCAGTGATCCCAGTGGGGCGGGACAGAACTACGAGCAGTACTTC
CDR3: CATSDPSGAGQNYEQYF

J: TRBJ2-5
size: many
length: 15
V: TRBV5-1
D: -
DNA: TGCGCCAGCAGCTTGGTTGATTACACGGAAGAGACCCAGTACTTC
CDR3: CASSLVDYTEETQYF